These T cell receptor beta chains were read from a single sample in a study of T cell responses to AZD1222 COVID-19 vaccine. The table came from immunoSEQ multiplex PCR; TCRdb's copy has only in-frame clones and leaves some out. The sample has 90,000 to 150,000 clones; more than 80% are singletons. The material was peripheral blood, obtained on day 0 of AZD1222 vaccination. These receptors originate from an adult in good health. The CDR3 runs from the conserved cysteine through the conserved F or W. The order of the fields is D gene, J gene, clone size, V gene, CDR3 DNA, CDR3 protein. A D gene is named only where the DNA matches it firmly. The listing skips clone size in some rows; elsewhere it reads once, few, many or a size class.

D: -; J: TRBJ1-2; size: once; V: TRBV12-3/TRBV12-4; DNA: TGTGCCAGCAGTTTTACAGGGAAAACTGGCTACACCTTC; CDR3: CASSFTGKTGYTF
D: -; J: TRBJ1-4; size: few; V: TRBV6-1; DNA: TGTGCCAGCAGTGAGGGGGCGCATGAAAAACTGTTTTTT; CDR3: CASSEGAHEKLFF
D: -; J: TRBJ2-7; size: -; V: TRBV3-1/TRBV3-2; DNA: TGTGCCAGCAGCCAAGATTATGGGGCACGAAAACCCCTCTCCTACGAGCAGTACTTC; CDR3: CASSQDYGARKPLSYEQYF
D: TRBD2; J: TRBJ2-5; size: -; V: TRBV2; DNA: TGTGCCAGCAGTGGGACTAGCGGCCAAGAGACCCAGTACTTC; CDR3: CASSGTSGQETQYF
D: -; J: TRBJ2-7; size: once; V: TRBV7-9; DNA: TGTGCCAGCAGCTTGGCTCTAGCTCCAACCTACGAGCAGTACTTC; CDR3: CASSLALAPTYEQYF
D: -; J: TRBJ1-3; size: -; V: TRBV5-1; DNA: TGCGCCAGCAGCCAGGGAGGATCTGGAAACACCATATATTTT; CDR3: CASSQGGSGNTIYF
D: -; J: TRBJ2-7; size: -; V: TRBV2; DNA: TGTGCCAGCAGTGAGGCAGCCCGGGGCGAGCAGTACTTC; CDR3: CASSEAARGEQYF
D: -; J: TRBJ2-2; size: -; V: TRBV6-5; DNA: TGTGCCGGGGGTCTGAACACCGGGGAGCTGTTTTTT; CDR3: CAGGLNTGELFF
D: -; J: TRBJ2-3; size: -; V: TRBV18; DNA: TGTGCCAGCTCACCAATTACGATTCTAGCGCCAATAGGAAATACGCAGTATTTT; CDR3: CASSPITILAPIGNTQYF
D: -; J: TRBJ1-5; size: -; V: TRBV12-3/TRBV12-4; DNA: TGTGCCAGCAGTTTCGATCCTAATCAGCCCCAGCATTTT; CDR3: CASSFDPNQPQHF
D: -; J: TRBJ1-2; size: -; V: TRBV6-5; DNA: TGTGCCAGCAGTTACTCGGGAGCTAACTATGGCTACACCTTC; CDR3: CASSYSGANYGYTF
D: -; J: TRBJ1-4; size: -; V: TRBV3-1/TRBV3-2; DNA: TGTGCCAGCAGCCCCCTAGGGGGTGAAAAACTGTTTTTT; CDR3: CASSPLGGEKLFF
D: TRBD2; J: TRBJ2-1; size: -; V: TRBV2; DNA: TGTGCCAGCAGTTCGACTAGCGGGAGCTATGAGCAGTTCTTC; CDR3: CASSSTSGSYEQFF
D: -; J: TRBJ1-1; size: -; V: TRBV5-6; DNA: TGTGCCAGCAGCTTAGACAGGCAGTTTATGAACACTGAAGCTTTCTTT; CDR3: CASSLDRQFMNTEAFF
D: -; J: TRBJ2-7; size: -; V: TRBV11-2; DNA: TGTGCCAGCAGCATCGTGGCGGGGGCTACGTACGAGCAGTACTTC; CDR3: CASSIVAGATYEQYF
D: -; J: TRBJ1-1; size: -; V: TRBV4-1; DNA: TGCGCCAGCAGCCAAGATCTCAGCAAGGGAAACACTGAAGCTTTCTTT; CDR3: CASSQDLSKGNTEAFF
D: -; J: TRBJ1-1; size: -; V: TRBV25-1; DNA: TGTGCCAGCAGGGACTCCAGGGGTAAGGCTTTCTTT; CDR3: CASRDSRGKAFF
D: TRBD1; J: TRBJ1-2; size: -; V: TRBV6-1; DNA: TGTGCCAGCAGTGACAATAGTAGGCCAGGGGGCAGCTATGGCTACACCTTC; CDR3: CASSDNSRPGGSYGYTF
D: -; J: TRBJ1-1; size: -; V: TRBV11-2; DNA: TGTGCCAGCAGCTTCGGGGAAAGGGCTGAAGCTTTCTTT; CDR3: CASSFGERAEAFF
D: -; J: TRBJ1-4; size: -; V: TRBV19; DNA: TGTGCCAGTAGTATGATAAGGGATAAGACAGAAAAACTGTTTTTT; CDR3: CASSMIRDKTEKLFF
D: -; J: TRBJ1-1; size: -; V: TRBV30; DNA: TGTGCCTGGAGTGTATATTCACACACTGAAGCTTTCTTT; CDR3: CAWSVYSHTEAFF
D: TRBD1; J: TRBJ1-6; size: -; V: TRBV30; DNA: TGTGCCTGGAGTCCTCGGGACAGGGGATGGCATTCACCCCTCCACTTT; CDR3: CAWSPRDRGWHSPLHF
D: -; J: TRBJ1-2; size: -; V: TRBV30; DNA: TGTGCCTGGACCCCGCAGGGCTATGGCTACACCTTC; CDR3: CAWTPQGYGYTF
D: -; J: TRBJ1-1; size: -; V: TRBV11-3; DNA: TGTGCCAGCAGCTTAAACGGGCAGGGTCTAACTGAAGCTTTCTTT; CDR3: CASSLNGQGLTEAFF
D: -; J: TRBJ1-6; size: once; V: TRBV18; DNA: TGTGCCAGCTCCCCCCAACCGGACTCCTTCACCCTCCACTTT; CDR3: CASSPQPDSFTLHF
D: -; J: TRBJ1-1; size: once; V: TRBV3-1/TRBV3-2; DNA: TGTGCCAGCAGCCAAGTACAGGGCCTTGAAGCTTTCTTT; CDR3: CASSQVQGLEAFF
D: TRBD1; J: TRBJ1-1; size: -; V: TRBV30; DNA: TGTGCCTGGAACAGGGGCACTGAAGCTTTCTTT; CDR3: CAWNRGTEAFF
D: -; J: TRBJ1-5; size: -; V: TRBV19; DNA: TGTGCCAGTAGTATGTTGAGGCTTTTAGAGAATCAGCCCCAGCATTTT; CDR3: CASSMLRLLENQPQHF
D: TRBD1; J: TRBJ1-1; size: -; V: TRBV14; DNA: TGTGCCAGCAGCCTCCGACAGGGAGGTAATGAAGCTTTCTTT; CDR3: CASSLRQGGNEAFF
D: -; J: TRBJ1-5; size: -; V: TRBV7-7; DNA: TGTGCTAGCAGCCGAAGAGATAGCAATCAGCCCCAGCATTTT; CDR3: CASSRRDSNQPQHF
D: TRBD1; J: TRBJ2-7; size: -; V: TRBV19; DNA: TGTGCCACAAGCAGGGGGCAGGCCTACGAGCAGTACTTC; CDR3: CATSRGQAYEQYF
D: -; J: TRBJ1-4; size: -; V: TRBV6-5; DNA: TGTGCCAGCAACCCCAAAGCAAATGGGGAAAAACTGTTTTTT; CDR3: CASNPKANGEKLFF
D: -; J: TRBJ2-2; size: -; V: TRBV30; DNA: TGTGCCTGGGGGAAGGGAGGAGCCGGGGAGCTGTTTTTT; CDR3: CAWGKGGAGELFF
D: TRBD1; J: TRBJ2-7; size: -; V: TRBV5-1; DNA: TGCGCCAGCAGCTTAACCCCGGGACAGGGGGACGAGCAGTACTTC; CDR3: CASSLTPGQGDEQYF
D: -; J: TRBJ1-2; size: few; V: TRBV19; DNA: TGTGCCAGTAGTTTAATGCGGTACTCTAACTATGGCTACACCTTC; CDR3: CASSLMRYSNYGYTF
D: -; J: TRBJ2-7; size: -; V: TRBV10-3; DNA: TGTGCCATCAGTGAGAGGACGGCGGGGTCCTACGAGCAGTACTTC; CDR3: CAISERTAGSYEQYF
D: -; J: TRBJ2-3; size: -; V: TRBV11-3; DNA: TGTGCCAGCAGCGTTAATAGCGATACGCAGTATTTT; CDR3: CASSVNSDTQYF
D: TRBD1; J: TRBJ1-4; size: -; V: TRBV7-9; DNA: TGTGCCAGCACAGGCAAGACAGGGCAAACGCTTAATGAAAAACTGTTTTTT; CDR3: CASTGKTGQTLNEKLFF
D: -; J: TRBJ1-1; size: -; V: TRBV2; DNA: TGTGCCAGCCACGCAGGGTTGGGAGCTTTCTTT; CDR3: CASHAGLGAFF
D: -; J: TRBJ1-4; size: -; V: TRBV2; DNA: TGTGCCAGCACAAGGGACACTTATGAAAAACTGTTTTTT; CDR3: CASTRDTYEKLFF
D: -; J: TRBJ1-2; size: -; V: TRBV19; DNA: TGTGCCAGTAGTATAGACAGGAGTTTTAACTATGGCTACACCTTC; CDR3: CASSIDRSFNYGYTF
D: -; J: TRBJ2-7; size: -; V: TRBV11-1; DNA: TGTGCCAGCAGCGGGGACGGGTTCTACTCCTACGAGCAGTACTTC; CDR3: CASSGDGFYSYEQYF